This T cell receptor (beta chain) came from a study of blood T cell repertoires in COVID-19. Original methodology: Reference gene primer amplification gave nucleated cell count estimates. Here immunoSEQ multiplex PCR was the method, and the copy in TCRdb shows in-frame clones only, minus some. V, J and clone size are taken as reported in that table, and D and trimming were inferred from the DNA itself. Among about 63,000 clones, approximately 79% were seen once, and the ten largest hold more than 25%. Trimming at V came to 3 bases and at J to 6 bases, leaving 8 bases not matched to a gene. CDR1 and CDR2 (germline): LGHDT, YNNKEL (reference sequence). The CDR3 loop spans 16 amino acids.

The rearrangement links TRBV3-1 (or the pseudogene TRBV3-2) to TRBJ2-2, with 9 bases that match TRBD2. Sequenced: peripheral blood. The sequence came from a human donor in a cohort sampled during active COVID-19. The CDR3 is CASSHVSGRLPGELFF. The CDR3 nucleotides read TGTGCCAGCAGCCACGTCAGCGGGAGGTTGCCCGGGGAGCTGTTTTTT.